Listed below are T cell receptor beta chains from one sample, sequenced in a study of T cells in localized non-small cell lung cancer. TCRdb keeps only in-frame clones here, not all; method: immunoSEQ multiplex PCR. Among more than 40,000 clones, roughly nine tenths were seen once, and the ten largest hold around 2.5%. Specimen: PBMCs, collected before any cancer treatment. These receptors all come from a man aged 35 to 69 with stage II lung adenocarcinoma. CDR3s include the opening cysteine and the closing phenylalanine or tryptophan. D genes are given only for firm matches. Clone size, where shown, is once, few, many, or a class for clones that have expanded.

TRBD2 | TRBJ2-1 | - | TRBV4-2 | CASSHLRGGSQDEQFF | TGTGCCAGCAGCCACCTTCGGGGGGGGTCTCAGGATGAGCAGTTCTTC
- | TRBJ2-1 | - | TRBV6-6 | CASSYSNTISSNEQFF | TGTGCCAGCAGTTACTCGAACACGATCTCATCCAATGAGCAGTTCTTC
TRBD2 | TRBJ2-5 | - | TRBV2 | CASLAELQETQYF | TGTGCCAGCCTAGCGGAACTCCAAGAGACCCAGTACTTC
- | TRBJ2-1 | - | TRBV5-4 | CASSLAASATYNEQFF | TGTGCCAGCAGCTTGGCAGCTAGCGCTACCTACAATGAGCAGTTCTTC
- | TRBJ1-3 | - | TRBV14 | CASSHPRGTSGNTIYF | TGTGCCAGCAGCCATCCCCGAGGGACCTCTGGAAACACCATATATTTT
TRBD1 | TRBJ2-5 | few | TRBV28 | CASSSWTGKVGETQYF | TGTGCCAGCAGTTCCTGGACAGGGAAGGTTGGGGAGACCCAGTACTTC
TRBD1 | TRBJ2-3 | - | TRBV7-2 | CASSLVGQFTDTQYF | TGTGCCAGCAGCTTAGTGGGACAGTTCACAGATACGCAGTATTTT
- | TRBJ2-1 | once | TRBV29-1 | CSVGTAYNEQFF | TGCAGCGTTGGGACAGCCTACAATGAGCAGTTCTTC
TRBD1 | TRBJ2-7 | - | TRBV30 | CASKGTGDYEQYF | TGTGCCTCAAAGGGGACAGGGGACTACGAGCAGTACTTC
TRBD1 | TRBJ2-2 | - | TRBV5-4 | CASSLVGQDTGELFF | TGTGCCAGCAGCTTGGTCGGACAGGACACCGGGGAGCTGTTTTTT
- | TRBJ2-7 | - | TRBV5-6 | CASSSGTSSYEQYF | TGTGCCAGCAGCTCCGGGACATCCTCCTACGAGCAGTACTTC
- | TRBJ1-5 | - | TRBV18 | CASSRSSPKGQPQHF | TGTGCCAGCTCTCGGAGTAGCCCAAAGGGTCAGCCCCAGCATTTT
TRBD1 | TRBJ1-1 | - | TRBV5-4 | CASSSGNDRDHAAFF | TGTGCCAGCAGCTCCGGTAATGACAGGGATCACGCAGCTTTCTTT
- | TRBJ2-6 | - | TRBV6-1 | CATTSTVAGANVLTF | TGTGCCACCACTAGTACTGTGGCTGGGGCCAACGTCCTGACTTTC
- | TRBJ2-5 | - | TRBV13 | CASSPGSGETQYF | TGTGCCAGCAGCCCCGGATCCGGAGAGACCCAGTACTTC